This T cell receptor beta chain was observed in a study of blood T cell repertoires in COVID-19. About the study: Sources were T cells, B-cell-depleted T cells, or PBMCs; the material itself was cDNA or gDNA.

Germline assignment: CDR1 SNHLY and CDR2 FYNNEI. The CDR3 is 18 amino acids. The trim removed 1 base at V and 2 bases at J, leaving 9 bases unmatched. In the source study's methods: Reference gene primer amplification yielded estimated nucleated cell counts. Generated by immunoSEQ multiplex PCR, the TCRdb table keeps only in-frame clones and is missing some. The D gene and trimming were derived from the DNA, and the V and J assignments and clone size from that table. The sample has 150,000 to 200,000 clones, roughly 88% seen once. The sample taken for sequencing was PBMCs or T cells enriched from blood (not recorded which). This receptor was identified in a woman aged 18-35 years who had recovered from COVID-19. The chain carries TRBV2 and TRBJ2-7; TRBD2 matches 12 bases. CDR3 nucleotide sequence: TGTGCCAGCAGTGAAGAGCCTAGCGGGGGGGGATGGCCCTACGAGCAGTACTTC. Translation gives CASSEEPSGGGWPYEQYF.